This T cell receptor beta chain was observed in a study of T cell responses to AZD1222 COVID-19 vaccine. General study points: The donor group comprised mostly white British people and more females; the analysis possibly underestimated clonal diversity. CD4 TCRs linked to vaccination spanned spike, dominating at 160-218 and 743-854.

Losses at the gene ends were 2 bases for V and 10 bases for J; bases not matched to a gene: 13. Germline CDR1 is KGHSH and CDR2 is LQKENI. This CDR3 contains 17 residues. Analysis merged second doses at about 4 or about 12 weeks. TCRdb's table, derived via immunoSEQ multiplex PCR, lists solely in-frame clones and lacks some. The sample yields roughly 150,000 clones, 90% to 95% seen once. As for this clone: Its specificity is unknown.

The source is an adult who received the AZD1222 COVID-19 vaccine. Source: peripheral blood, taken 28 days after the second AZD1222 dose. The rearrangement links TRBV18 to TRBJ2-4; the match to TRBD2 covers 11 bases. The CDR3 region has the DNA TGTGCCAGCTCACCAACGCTAGCGGGAGGCACCTCAAATATTCAGTACTTC. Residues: CASSPTLAGGTSNIQYF.